The following is a T cell receptor beta chain sequence with its context. Its specificity is not known. The assay was immunoSEQ multiplex PCR, and TCRdb's table has in-frame clones only and misses some. The sample lists some 31,000 clones, around 90% occurring once. The sample belongs to a study of stem cell transplantation in POMP-related autoinflammatory disease. Background on the study: The study hypothesized thymoproteasome defects skew the TRB repertoire via impaired CD8+ selection. Study outcomes and limitations: In patients with PRAID, every analyzed T-cell subset tended to show lower diversity and higher clonality. Fewer unique TRB V-J gene pairings were identified in patients with PRAID.

The CDR3 has 16 amino acids. The V and J ends lost 1 base and 2 bases, in that order; junction bases with no gene match: 3. Looked up from germline, CDR1 is MGHRA and CDR2 is YSYEKL. The V call is TRBV4-1, the J call TRBJ2-3; TRBD2 agrees at 10 bases. This TCR was sampled from a human donor with POMP-related autoinflammation and immune dysregulation (PRAID). Sequences were derived from CD4+ T cells from PBMCs, sampled before stem cell transplantation. CDR3 amino acids: CASSQVGLADTDTQYF. CDR3 nucleotides: TGCGCCAGCAGCCAAGTAGGACTAGCGGACACAGATACGCAGTATTTT.